A single sample gave rise to the 14 T cell receptor beta chains below, sequenced in a study of T cell responses to AZD1222 COVID-19 vaccine. Here immunoSEQ multiplex PCR was the method, and the copy in TCRdb shows in-frame clones only, minus some. Among some 120,000 clones listed, roughly 90% were seen once. The input for sequencing was peripheral blood, taken on day 0 of AZD1222 vaccination. Every receptor here comes from an adult in good health.

V is TRBV5-1 and J is TRBJ2-2; TRBD2 aligns across 8 bases. The CDR3 extends over 15 amino acids. Germline CDR1 reads SGHRS; CDR2 reads YFSETQ. Losses at the gene ends were 0 bases for V and 5 bases for J; bases not matched to a gene: 3. The CDR3 protein is CASSLAPGGTGELFF. The CDR3 DNA follows: TGCGCCAGCAGCTTGGCCCCGGGAGGGACCGGGGAGCTGTTTTTT.

The rearrangement links TRBV5-1 to TRBJ2-1; D uncertain. This CDR3 contains 17 residues. The germline V gene encodes CDR1 SGHRS and CDR2 YFSETQ. The ends were cut back, 0 bases at V and 0 bases at J, with 13 bases in the middle. The CDR3 loop is CASSLDLSLASYNEQFF. DNA of the CDR3: TGCGCCAGCAGCTTGGATCTCAGCTTGGCCTCCTACAATGAGCAGTTCTTC. Full variable domain (missing parts from reference TRBV5-1 and TRBJ2-1): KAGVTQTPRYLIKTRGQQVTLSCSPISGHRSVSWYQQTPGQGLQFLFEYFSETQRNKGNFPGRFSGRQFSNSRSEMNVSTLELGDSALYLCASSLDLSLASYNEQFFGPGTRLTVL.

The chain is built from TRBV4-1 and TRBJ2-1; 8 bases are a match to TRBD2. The CDR3 is 18 amino acids. Germline V gives CDR1 MGHRA, CDR2 YSYEKL. V was pared by 4 bases and J by 7 bases, with 18 bases of the junction left unmatched. Here the CDR3 reads CASSPLWVSGLGYNEQFF. The CDR3 nucleotides are TGCGCCAGCAGCCCTCTTTGGGTATCGGGACTAGGGTATAATGAGCAGTTCTTC.

The J gene is TRBJ2-2, the V gene TRBV30; D not certain. The germline gives CDR1 GTSNPN, CDR2 SVGIG (reference sequence). The CDR3 has 13 residues. Trimming left V 1 base short and J 7 bases short, with 10 bases between. CDR3 nucleotide sequence: TGTGCCTGGAGTGGGTGGCGGATCGGGGAGCTGTTTTTT. Amino acid sequence: CAWSGWRIGELFF.

This chain links TRBV7-8 with TRBJ1-2, with unresolved D. The CDR3 covers 13 residues. The V gene's germline CDR1 is SGHVS and CDR2 FQNEAQ. The V end was cut by 5 bases, the J end by 0 bases, with 7 bases between. CDR3 DNA sequence: TGTGCCAGCAGCGAACGACCTAACTATGGCTACACCTTC. Translating gives CASSERPNYGYTF.

The chain employs TRBV11-2 and TRBJ1-3; the D is unclear. V lost 1 base and J 4 bases, leaving 17 bases between the germline ends. CDR1 is SGHAT, CDR2 FQNNGV, per germline. CDR3 length: 17 amino acids. The CDR3 here is CASSLARASGRGNTIYF. The CDR3 DNA reads TGTGCCAGCAGCTTAGCCCGGGCCAGTGGAAGGGGAAACACCATATATTTT. Together with reference TRBV11-2 and TRBJ1-3, the CDR3 gives the full variable domain: EAGVAQSPRYKIIEKRQSVAFWCNPISGHATLYWYQQILGQGPKLLIQFQNNGVVDDSQLPKDRFSAERLKGVDSTLKIQPAKLEDSAVYLCASSLARASGRGNTIYFGEGSWLTVV.

This chain connects TRBV5-1 to TRBJ1-1; no reliable D call. Trimming shortened V by 4 bases and J by 2 bases, and 12 bases separated the two germline ends. The CDR3 sequence is 14 residues long. In germline, CDR1 is SGHRS, CDR2 YFSETQ. The CDR3 DNA reads TGCGCCAGCAGCCGGGTCCGGGAAAACACTGAAGCTTTCTTT. It translates to CASSRVRENTEAFF. The whole variable domain, remainder taken from reference TRBV5-1 and TRBJ1-1, is KAGVTQTPRYLIKTRGQQVTLSCSPISGHRSVSWYQQTPGQGLQFLFEYFSETQRNKGNFPGRFSGRQFSNSRSEMNVSTLELGDSALYLCASSRVRENTEAFFGQGTRLTVV.

The chain is built from TRBV30 and TRBJ2-1, with 8 bases fitting TRBD2. V lost 0 bases, J lost 0 bases, and 16 bases stayed unmatched. Germline-derived CDR1 and CDR2 are GTSNPN and SVGIG (reference sequence). This CDR3 region has 20 residues. The CDR3, as DNA: TGTGCCTGGAGTGTTAGGGTTAGCGGGATTCAGAATTACTCCTACAATGAGCAGTTCTTC. This encodes CAWSVRVSGIQNYSYNEQFF.

This sequence joins TRBV15 and TRBJ1-5; maybe TRBD1 (5 bases). V was trimmed by 0 bases and J by 5 bases, leaving 11 bases between them. Germline CDR1 reads LNHNV; CDR2 reads YYDKDF (reference sequence). The CDR3 spans 15 residues. CDR3 coding DNA: TGTGCCACCAGCAGAGATGGGGGGATCTATCAGCCCCAGCATTTT. This encodes CATSRDGGIYQPQHF. The variable domain in full, with the rest retrieved from reference TRBV15 and TRBJ1-5, is DAMVIQNPRYQVTQFGKPVTLSCSQTLNHNVMYWYQQKSSQAPKLLFHYYDKDFNNEADTPDNFQSRRPNTSFCFLDIRSPGLGDTAMYLCATSRDGGIYQPQHFGDGTRLSIL.

This clone was detected once. The chain joins TRBV9 to TRBJ2-3; D gene unclear. Germline loops: CDR1 SGDLS, CDR2 YYNGEE. The CDR3 loop spans 12 amino acids. The V gene lost 4 bases and the J gene lost 4 bases, with 7 bases spanning the gap. The CDR3 loop reads CASSPLADTQYF. The CDR3 nucleotides are TGTGCCAGCAGCCCCCTAGCAGATACGCAGTATTTT.

The sample holds a few counts of this clone. J is TRBJ2-7 and V is TRBV18, with D possibly being TRBD1 (6 bases). The CDR3 runs to 15 residues. V gave up 8 bases and J gave up 6 bases, with 23 bases separating them. From germline, CDR1 is KGHSH and CDR2 LQKENI. The CDR3 coding sequence is TGTGCCAGCGGGATAGGGCCCGGGACAATCTCCGAGCAGTACTTC. Its translation: CASGIGPGTISEQYF.

V usage is TRBV19 and J usage is TRBJ2-1; no reliable D call. CDR3 length: 15 residues. The germline V gene encodes CDR1 LNHDA and CDR2 SQIVND (reference sequence). V was shortened by 2 bases and J by 8 bases, with 16 bases between the two germline ends. The CDR3 here is CASSIRKTMTHEQFF. CDR3 DNA: TGTGCCAGTAGTATAAGAAAGACAATGACCCATGAGCAGTTCTTC.

The rearrangement joins TRBV7-8 to TRBJ2-1, with a tentative D call TRBD1 (6 bases). CDR1 is SGHVS and CDR2 is FQNEAQ in the germline V gene. V dropped 0 bases and J dropped 0 bases, with 12 bases sitting between them. The CDR3 is 17 residues long. In nucleotides, the CDR3 is TGTGCCAGCAGCTTAGCCCCGGGACACCGCTCCTACAATGAGCAGTTCTTC. It translates to CASSLAPGHRSYNEQFF.

This clone was seen just once. J is TRBJ1-5 and V is TRBV2; 10 bases align to TRBD1. Germline-derived CDR1 and CDR2 are SNHLY and FYNNEI. CDR3 length: 13 amino acids. V was pared by 6 bases and J by 6 bases, with 2 bases of the junction left unmatched. This CDR3 is CASRRQGAQPQHF. The CDR3 DNA reads TGTGCCAGCAGACGACAGGGGGCTCAGCCCCAGCATTTT.